This entry features one TCR beta chain sequence. V lost 4 bases to trimming and J lost 4 bases; unmatched junction nucleotides: 2. Per germline, CDR1 SGHNT and CDR2 YYREEE (reference sequence). This CDR3 region has 13 residues. The donors were adults (healthy and HIV-negative) with no recent acute infections or vaccinations. The data belong to a study of shared clonotypes between healthy human individuals. Assay runs were performed at deep level. Profiled with immunoSEQ multiplex PCR; TCRdb holds only in-frame clones, not every one. Among about 1 million clones listed, about four fifths were seen once.

This TCR came from a man younger than 35 in good health. Some clones in this sample may be carry-over from other donors' samples. The chain combines TRBV5-4 with TRBJ2-1; TRBD1 agrees at 7 bases. What was sequenced was memory CD4+ T cells from PBMCs. The subset denotes: CD45RA-negative fraction. CDR3 region: CASSPQGYNEQFF. CDR3 DNA: TGTGCCAGCAGCCCACAGGGGTACAATGAGCAGTTCTTC.